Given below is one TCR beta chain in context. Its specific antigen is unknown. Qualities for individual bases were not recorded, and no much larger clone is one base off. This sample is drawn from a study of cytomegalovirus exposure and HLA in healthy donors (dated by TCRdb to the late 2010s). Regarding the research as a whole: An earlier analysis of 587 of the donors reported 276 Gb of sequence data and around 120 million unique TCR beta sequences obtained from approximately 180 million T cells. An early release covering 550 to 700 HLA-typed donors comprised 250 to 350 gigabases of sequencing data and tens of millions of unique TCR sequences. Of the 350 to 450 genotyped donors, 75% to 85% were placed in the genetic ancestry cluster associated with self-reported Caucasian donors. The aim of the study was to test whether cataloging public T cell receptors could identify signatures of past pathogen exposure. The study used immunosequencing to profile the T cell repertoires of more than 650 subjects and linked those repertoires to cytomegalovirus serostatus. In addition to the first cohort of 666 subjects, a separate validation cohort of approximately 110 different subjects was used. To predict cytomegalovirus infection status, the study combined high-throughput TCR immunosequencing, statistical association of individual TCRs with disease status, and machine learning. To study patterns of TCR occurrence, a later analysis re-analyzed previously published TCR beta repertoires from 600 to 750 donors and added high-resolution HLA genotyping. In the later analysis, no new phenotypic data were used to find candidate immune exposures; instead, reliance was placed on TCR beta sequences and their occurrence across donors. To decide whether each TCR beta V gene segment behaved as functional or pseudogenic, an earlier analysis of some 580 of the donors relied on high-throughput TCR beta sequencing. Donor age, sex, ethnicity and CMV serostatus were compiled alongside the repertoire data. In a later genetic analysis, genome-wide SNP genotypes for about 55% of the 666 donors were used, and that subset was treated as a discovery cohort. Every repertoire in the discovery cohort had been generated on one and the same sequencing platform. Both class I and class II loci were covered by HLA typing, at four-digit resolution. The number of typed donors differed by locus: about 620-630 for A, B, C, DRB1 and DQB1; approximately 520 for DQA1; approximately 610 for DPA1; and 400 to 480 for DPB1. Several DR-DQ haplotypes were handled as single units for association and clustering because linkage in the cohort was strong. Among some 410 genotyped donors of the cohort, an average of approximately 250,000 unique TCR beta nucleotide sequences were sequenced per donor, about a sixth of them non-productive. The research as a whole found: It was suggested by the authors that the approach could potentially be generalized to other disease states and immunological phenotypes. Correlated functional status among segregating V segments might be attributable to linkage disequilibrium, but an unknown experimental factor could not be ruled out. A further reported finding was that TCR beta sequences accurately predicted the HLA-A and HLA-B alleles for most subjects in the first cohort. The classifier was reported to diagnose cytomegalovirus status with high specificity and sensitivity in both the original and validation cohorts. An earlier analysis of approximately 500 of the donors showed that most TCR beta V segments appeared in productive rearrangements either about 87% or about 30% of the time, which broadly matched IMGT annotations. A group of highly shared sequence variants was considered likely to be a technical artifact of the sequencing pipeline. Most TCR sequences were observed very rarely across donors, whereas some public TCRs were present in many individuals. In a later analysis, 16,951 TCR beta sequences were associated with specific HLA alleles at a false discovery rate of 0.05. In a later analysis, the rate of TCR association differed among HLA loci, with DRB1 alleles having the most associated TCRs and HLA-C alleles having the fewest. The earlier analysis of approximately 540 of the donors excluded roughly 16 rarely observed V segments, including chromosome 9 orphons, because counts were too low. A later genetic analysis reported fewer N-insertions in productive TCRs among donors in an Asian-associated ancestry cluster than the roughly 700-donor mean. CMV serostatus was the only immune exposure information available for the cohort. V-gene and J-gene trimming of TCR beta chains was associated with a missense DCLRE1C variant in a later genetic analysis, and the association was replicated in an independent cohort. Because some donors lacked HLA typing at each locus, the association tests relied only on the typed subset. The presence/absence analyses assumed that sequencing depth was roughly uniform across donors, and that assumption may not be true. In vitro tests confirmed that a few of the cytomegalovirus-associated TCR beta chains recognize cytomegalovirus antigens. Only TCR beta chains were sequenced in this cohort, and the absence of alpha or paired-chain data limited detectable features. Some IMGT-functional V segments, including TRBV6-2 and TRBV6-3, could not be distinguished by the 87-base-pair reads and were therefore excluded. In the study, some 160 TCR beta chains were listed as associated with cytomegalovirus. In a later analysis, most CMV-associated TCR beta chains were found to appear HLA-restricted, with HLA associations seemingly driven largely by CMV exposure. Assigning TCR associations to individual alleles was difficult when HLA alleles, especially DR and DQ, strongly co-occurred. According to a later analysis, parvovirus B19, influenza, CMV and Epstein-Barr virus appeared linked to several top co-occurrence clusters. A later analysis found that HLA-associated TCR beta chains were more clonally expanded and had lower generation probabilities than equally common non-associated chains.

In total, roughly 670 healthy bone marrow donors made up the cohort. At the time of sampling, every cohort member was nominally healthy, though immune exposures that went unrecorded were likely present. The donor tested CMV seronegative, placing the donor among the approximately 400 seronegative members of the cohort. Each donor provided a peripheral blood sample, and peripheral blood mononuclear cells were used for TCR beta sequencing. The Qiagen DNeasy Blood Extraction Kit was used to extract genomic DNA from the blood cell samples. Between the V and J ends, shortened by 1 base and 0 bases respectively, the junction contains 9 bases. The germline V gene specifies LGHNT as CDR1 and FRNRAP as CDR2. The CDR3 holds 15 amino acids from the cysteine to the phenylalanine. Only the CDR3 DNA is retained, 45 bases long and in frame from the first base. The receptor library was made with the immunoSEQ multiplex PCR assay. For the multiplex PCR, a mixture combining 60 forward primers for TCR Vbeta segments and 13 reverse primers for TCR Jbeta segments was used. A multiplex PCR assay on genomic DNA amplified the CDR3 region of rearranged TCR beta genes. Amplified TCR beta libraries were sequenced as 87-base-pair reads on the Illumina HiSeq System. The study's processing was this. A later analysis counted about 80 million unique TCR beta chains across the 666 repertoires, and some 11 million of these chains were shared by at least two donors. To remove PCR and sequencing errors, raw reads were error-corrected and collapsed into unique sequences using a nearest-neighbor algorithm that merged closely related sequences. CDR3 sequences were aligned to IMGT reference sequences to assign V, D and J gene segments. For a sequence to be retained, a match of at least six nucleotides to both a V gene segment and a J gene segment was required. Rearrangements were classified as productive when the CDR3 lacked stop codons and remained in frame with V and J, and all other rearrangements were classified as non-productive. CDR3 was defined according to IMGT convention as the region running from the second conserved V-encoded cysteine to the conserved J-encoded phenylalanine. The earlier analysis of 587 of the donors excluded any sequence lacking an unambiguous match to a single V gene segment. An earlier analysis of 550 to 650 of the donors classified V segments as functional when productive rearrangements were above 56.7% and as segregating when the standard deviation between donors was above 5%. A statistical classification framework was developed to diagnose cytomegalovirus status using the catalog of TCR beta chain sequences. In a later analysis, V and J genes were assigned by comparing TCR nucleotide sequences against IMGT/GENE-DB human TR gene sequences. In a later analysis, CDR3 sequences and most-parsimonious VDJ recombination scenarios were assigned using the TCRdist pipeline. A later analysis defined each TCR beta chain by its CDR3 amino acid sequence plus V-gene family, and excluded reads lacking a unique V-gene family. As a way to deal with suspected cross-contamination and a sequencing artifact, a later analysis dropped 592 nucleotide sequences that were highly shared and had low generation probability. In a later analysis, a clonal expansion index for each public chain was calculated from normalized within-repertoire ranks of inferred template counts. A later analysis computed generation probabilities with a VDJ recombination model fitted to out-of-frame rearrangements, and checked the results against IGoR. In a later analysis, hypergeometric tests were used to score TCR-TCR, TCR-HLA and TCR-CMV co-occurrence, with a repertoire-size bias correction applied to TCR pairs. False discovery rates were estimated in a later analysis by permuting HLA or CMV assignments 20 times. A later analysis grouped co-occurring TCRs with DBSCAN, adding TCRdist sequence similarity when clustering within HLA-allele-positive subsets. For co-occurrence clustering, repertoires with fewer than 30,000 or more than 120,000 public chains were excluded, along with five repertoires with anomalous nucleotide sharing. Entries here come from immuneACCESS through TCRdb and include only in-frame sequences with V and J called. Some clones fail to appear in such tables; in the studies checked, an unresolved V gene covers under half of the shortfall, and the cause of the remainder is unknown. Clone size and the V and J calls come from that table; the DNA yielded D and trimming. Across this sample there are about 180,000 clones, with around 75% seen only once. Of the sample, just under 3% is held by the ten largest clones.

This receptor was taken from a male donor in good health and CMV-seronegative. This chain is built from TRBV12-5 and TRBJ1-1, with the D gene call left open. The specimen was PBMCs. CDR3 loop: CASGLAGSMNTEAFF. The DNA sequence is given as TGTGCTAGTGGTTTGGCCGGGAGCATGAACACTGAAGCTTTCTTT.